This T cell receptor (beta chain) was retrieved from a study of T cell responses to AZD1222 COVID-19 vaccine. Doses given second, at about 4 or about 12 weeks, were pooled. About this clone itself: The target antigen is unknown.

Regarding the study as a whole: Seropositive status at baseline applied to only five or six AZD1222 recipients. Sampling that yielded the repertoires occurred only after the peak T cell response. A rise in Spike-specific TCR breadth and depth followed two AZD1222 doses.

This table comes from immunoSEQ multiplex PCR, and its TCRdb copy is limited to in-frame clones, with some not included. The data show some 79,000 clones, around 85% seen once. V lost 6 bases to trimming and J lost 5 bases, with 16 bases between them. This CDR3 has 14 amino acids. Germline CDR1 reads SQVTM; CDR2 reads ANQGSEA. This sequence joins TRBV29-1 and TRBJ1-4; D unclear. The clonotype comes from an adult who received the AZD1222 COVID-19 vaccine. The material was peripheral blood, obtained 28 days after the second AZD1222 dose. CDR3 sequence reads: CSVARAGGNEKLFF. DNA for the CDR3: TGCAGCGTCGCCCGGGCCGGAGGAAATGAAAAACTGTTTTTT.